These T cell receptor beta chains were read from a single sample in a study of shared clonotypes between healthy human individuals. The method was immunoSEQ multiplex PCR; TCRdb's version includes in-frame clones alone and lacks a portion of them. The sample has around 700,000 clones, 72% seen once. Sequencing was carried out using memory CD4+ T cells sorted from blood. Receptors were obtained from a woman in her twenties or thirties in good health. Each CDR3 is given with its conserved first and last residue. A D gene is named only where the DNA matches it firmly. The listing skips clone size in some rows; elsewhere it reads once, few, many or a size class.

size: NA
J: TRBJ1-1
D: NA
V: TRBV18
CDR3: CASSPMTEANTEAFF
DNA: TGTGCCAGCTCACCGATGACAGAAGCGAACACTGAAGCTTTCTTT

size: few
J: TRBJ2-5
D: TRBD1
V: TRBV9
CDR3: CAGLDRGGQETQYF
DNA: TGTGCCGGCCTGGACAGGGGCGGCCAAGAGACCCAGTACTTC

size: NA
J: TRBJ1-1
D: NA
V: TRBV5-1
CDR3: CASSRDGNTEAFF
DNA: TGCGCCAGCAGCCGAGACGGAAACACTGAAGCTTTCTTT

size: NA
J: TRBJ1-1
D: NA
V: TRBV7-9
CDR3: CASRMSETGLTEAFF
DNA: TGTGCCAGCAGAATGTCGGAAACAGGGCTCACTGAAGCTTTCTTT

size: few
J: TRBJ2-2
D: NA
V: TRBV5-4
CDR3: CASSFYRGANTGELFF
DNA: TGTGCCAGCAGCTTTTATCGCGGGGCGAACACCGGGGAGCTGTTTTTT

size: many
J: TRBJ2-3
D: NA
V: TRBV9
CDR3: CASSVRPTGKDTQYF
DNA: TGTGCCAGCAGCGTGCGTCCGACAGGCAAAGATACGCAGTATTTT

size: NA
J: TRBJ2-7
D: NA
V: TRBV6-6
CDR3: CASTIAEGGEQYF
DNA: TGTGCCAGCACGATAGCGGAGGGGGGCGAGCAGTACTTC

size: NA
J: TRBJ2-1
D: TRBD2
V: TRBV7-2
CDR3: CASSSQAGAGGKGQFF
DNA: TGTGCCAGCAGTTCTCAAGCGGGAGCGGGCGGCAAGGGGCAGTTCTTC

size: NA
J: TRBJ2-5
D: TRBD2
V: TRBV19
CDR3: CASSPSGGQETQYF
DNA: TGTGCCAGTAGTCCCAGCGGGGGCCAAGAGACCCAGTACTTC

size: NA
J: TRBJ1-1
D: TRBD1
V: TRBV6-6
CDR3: CASSAQGATEAFF
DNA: TGTGCCAGCAGTGCTCAGGGGGCCACTGAAGCTTTCTTT